These 20 T cell receptor beta chains were sequenced from one sample in a study of blood T cell repertoires in COVID-19 (dated by TCRdb to 2020 to 2021). The library was obtained by the immunoSEQ multiplex PCR assay. What TCRdb holds here is the immuneACCESS table cut down to in-frame rearrangements. Part of the clones is not present; checked against another copy, under half of the missing clones reflect an unresolved V gene, and the others are unexplained. For this sample there are roughly 190,000 clones; approximately 79% appear just once. The top ten hold roughly an eighth of the sample. The source material was peripheral blood. Receptors originate from a man aged 25 to 40 with active or convalescent COVID-19.

J is TRBJ2-5 and V is TRBV5-1; TRBD1 aligns across 7 bases. This CDR3 is built from 16 residues. Per the germline V gene, CDR1 is SGHRS and CDR2 is YFSETQ. The V and J ends lost 0 bases and 2 bases, in that order; junction bases with no gene match: 7. The CDR3 DNA reads TGCGCCAGCAGCTTGGACCCTCCGGGACAGCAAGAGACCCAGTACTTC. The encoded protein is CASSLDPPGQQETQYF. The variable domain in full, with the rest retrieved from reference TRBV5-1 and TRBJ2-5, is KAGVTQTPRYLIKTRGQQVTLSCSPISGHRSVSWYQQTPGQGLQFLFEYFSETQRNKGNFPGRFSGRQFSNSRSEMNVSTLELGDSALYLCASSLDPPGQQETQYFGPGTRLLVL.

J is TRBJ2-2 and V is TRBV12-5; 9 bases agree with TRBD1. The trim removed 0 bases at V and 5 bases at J, leaving 13 bases unmatched. This CDR3 contains 19 residues. The germline V gene encodes CDR1 LGHNT and CDR2 FRNRAP. CDR3 sequence (DNA): TGTGCTAGTGGTTTGGTATATAGGACAGGGGACGTTGAAACCGGGGAGCTGTTTTTT. Translation: CASGLVYRTGDVETGELFF. The whole variable domain, filled in from reference TRBV12-5 and TRBJ2-2, reads DARVTQTPRHKVTEMGQEVTMRCQPILGHNTVFWYRQTMMQGLELLAYFRNRAPLDDSGMPKDRFSAEMPDATLATLKIQPSEPRDSAVYFCASGLVYRTGDVETGELFFGEGSRLTVL.

This chain uses TRBV7-2 with TRBJ2-1; perhaps TRBD1 as D (6 bases). CDR3 length equals 15 residues. The germline CDR1 and CDR2 sequences are SGHTA and FQGNSA. The V end lost 2 bases, the J end lost 3 bases, and 11 bases lay between the germline ends. In DNA, the CDR3 is TGTGCCAGCAGCTTATTATGGGACAACTACAATGAGCAGTTCTTC. This encodes CASSLLWDNYNEQFF.

The CDR3: CASSFTGFETQYF. In DNA form, the CDR3 reads TGCGCCAGCAGCTTTACAGGGTTTGAGACCCAGTACTTC. V is TRBV5-1 and J is TRBJ2-5; a possible D gene is TRBD1 (6 bases). Germline V gene sequence: CDR1 SGHRS, CDR2 YFSETQ. V lost 2 bases and J 5 bases, leaving 10 bases between the germline ends. The CDR3 sequence is 13 residues long. Together with reference TRBV5-1 and TRBJ2-5, the CDR3 gives the full variable domain: KAGVTQTPRYLIKTRGQQVTLSCSPISGHRSVSWYQQTPGQGLQFLFEYFSETQRNKGNFPGRFSGRQFSNSRSEMNVSTLELGDSALYLCASSFTGFETQYFGPGTRLLVL.

The chain uses TRBV7-9 and TRBJ2-1; TRBD1 matches 9 bases. The germline CDR1 and CDR2 sequences are SEHNR and FQNEAQ (reference sequence). J gave up 6 bases and V 5 bases, and 5 bases lay outside the gene matches. This CDR3 is 14 amino acids long. Written as DNA, the CDR3 is TGTGCCAGCAGCCCCACGACAGGGGGCAATGAGCAGTTCTTC. As protein: CASSPTTGGNEQFF.

J is TRBJ1-5 and V is TRBV30; 8 bases match TRBD1. Germline V CDR1 and CDR2: GTSNPN, SVGIG (reference sequence). This CDR3 has 14 residues. V shed 4 bases, J shed 7 bases, and the junction held 9 bases outside the gene matches. The CDR3 sequence is CAWTRGTGEQPQHF. The CDR3 coding sequence is TGTGCCTGGACCCGAGGGACAGGCGAACAGCCCCAGCATTTT. Supplemented by reference TRBV30 and TRBJ1-5, the full variable domain reads SQTIHQWPATLVQPVGSPLSLECTVEGTSNPNLYWYRQAAGRGLQLLFYSVGIGQISSEVPQNLSASRPQDRQFILSSKKLLLSDSGFYLCAWTRGTGEQPQHFGDGTRLSIL.

V and J are TRBV9 and TRBJ2-5, with 10 bases identical to TRBD1. From germline, CDR1 is SGDLS and CDR2 YYNGEE. The J segment lost 4 bases and the V segment lost 4 bases, leaving 4 bases of the junction unmatched. The length of the CDR3 is 14 residues. This CDR3 is CASSSRTGGETQYF. DNA for the CDR3: TGTGCCAGCAGCTCAAGGACAGGGGGAGAGACCCAGTACTTC.

The chain uses TRBV6-2 or TRBV6-3 and TRBJ2-5; D not resolved. Germline V gene data show CDR1 as MNHEY and CDR2 as SVGEGT. V was trimmed by 5 bases and J by 4 bases, leaving 17 bases between them. The CDR3 sequence is 15 residues long. The CDR3, as DNA: TGTGCCAGCAGTCCGAAATACTACCCGGGAGAGACCCAGTACTTC. Its protein product is CASSPKYYPGETQYF.

J is TRBJ1-1 and V is TRBV6-5; 7 bases are a match to TRBD1. CDR1 and CDR2 from the germline V gene are MNHEY and SVGAGI. The junction had 5 bases not matched to a gene; V was cut back by 3 bases and J by 4 bases. The CDR3 is made up of 14 amino acids. The DNA of the CDR3 is TGTGCCAGCAGTTATGGACAGGCGGGCACTGAAGCTTTCTTT. It specifies CASSYGQAGTEAFF.

V gene TRBV30 combines with J gene TRBJ1-1; 8 positions match TRBD1. The ends lost 0 bases at V and 1 base at J; junction bases unmatched: 1. This CDR3 region has 14 residues. Germline V gene lookup returns CDR1 GTSNPN and CDR2 SVGIG (reference sequence). DNA for the CDR3: TGTGCCTGGAGTGTACAGGGGGGGAACACTGAAGCTTTCTTT. Residues: CAWSVQGGNTEAFF.

This sequence joins TRBV4-3 and TRBJ1-4; unclear D gene. V was shortened by 3 bases and J by 6 bases, with 17 bases between the two germline ends. Germline V lookup: CDR1 LGHNA, CDR2 YSLEER. The length of the CDR3 is 16 residues. This chain's CDR3 is CASSHDSRRRDEKLFF. The DNA for the CDR3 is TGCGCCAGCAGCCATGATTCACGTAGGAGGGATGAAAAACTGTTTTTT.

This sequence joins TRBV7-9 and TRBJ2-7, with TRBD2 matching 7 bases. The CDR3 covers 14 residues. Germline V gene data show CDR1 as SEHNR and CDR2 as FQNEAQ (reference sequence). V trimming: 7 bases; J trimming: 1 base; junction bases outside the gene matches: 7. The CDR3 bases are TGTGCCAGCACGGCCCTAGCGGTTTCCTACGAGCAGTACTTC. Its translation is CASTALAVSYEQYF.

This sequence joins TRBV7-6 and TRBJ1-1; D gene uncertain. This CDR3 has 14 amino acids. The V end was cut by 1 base, the J end by 1 base, with 7 bases between. Germline-derived CDR1 and CDR2 are SGHVS and FNYEAQ. The CDR3 region is CASSLVPTNTEAFF. CDR3 coding DNA: TGTGCCAGCAGCTTAGTCCCTACGAACACTGAAGCTTTCTTT.

This chain uses TRBV11-2 with TRBJ1-4, with 9 bases fitting TRBD1. The CDR3 spans 15 residues. The V segment lost 4 bases and the J segment 3 bases; nucleotides outside the gene matches: 3. Germline CDR1 is SGHAT and CDR2 is FQNNGV. The CDR3 region is CASSYRGPANEKLFF. Here the CDR3 DNA reads TGTGCCAGCAGCTACAGGGGGCCGGCTAATGAAAAACTGTTTTTT.

The chain employs TRBV6-1 and TRBJ2-2; possibly TRBD1 for D (5 bases). V dropped 2 bases and J dropped 4 bases, with 8 bases sitting between them. This CDR3 comprises 14 residues. Germline CDR1 and CDR2: MNHNS and SASEGT. The CDR3 reads CASSETQGTGELFF. CDR3 nucleotide sequence: TGTGCCAGCAGTGAAACCCAGGGCACCGGGGAGCTGTTTTTT.

The chain uses TRBV4-1 and TRBJ2-1; 12 nucleotides align to TRBD2. V shed 8 bases, J shed 4 bases, and the junction held 9 bases outside the gene matches. CDR3 size: 16 residues. The germline gives CDR1 MGHRA, CDR2 YSYEKL. DNA for the CDR3: TGCGCCAGCGGGCTAGCGGGGGGGCTGGATTACAATGAGCAGTTCTTC. Its translation is CASGLAGGLDYNEQFF.

This clone was counted a few times. The rearrangement links TRBV6-5 to TRBJ1-6; D is undetermined. Germline V gives CDR1 MNHEY, CDR2 SVGAGI. The CDR3 contains 15 residues. V lost 2 bases, J lost 5 bases, and 10 bases lay in between. The CDR3 DNA reads TGTGCCAGCAGTTACCTAGGAGTTGATAATTCACCCCTCCACTTT. It codes for CASSYLGVDNSPLHF.

There are a few counts of this clone. The genes are TRBV14 and TRBJ1-2, with 8 bases matching TRBD1. Losses at the gene ends were 4 bases for V and 0 bases for J; bases not matched to a gene: 1. The CDR3 spans 14 residues. Germline V gene lookup returns CDR1 SGHDN and CDR2 FVKESK. The CDR3 protein is CASSRDRSNYGYTF. The CDR3 nucleotides read TGTGCCAGCAGCCGGGACAGGTCTAACTATGGCTACACCTTC.

This sequence joins TRBV28 and TRBJ2-7, with a possible D match to TRBD2 (5 bases). The CDR3 consists of 10 residues. Germline assignment: CDR1 MDHEN and CDR2 SYDVKM. V lost 9 bases and J 6 bases, leaving 9 bases between the germline ends. CDR3 loop: CARGAREQYV. The CDR3 DNA reads TGTGCCAGGGGAGCTCGCGAGCAGTACGTC.

J is TRBJ1-4 and V is TRBV10-2; D may be TRBD1 (5 bases). The V end was cut by 7 bases, the J end by 3 bases, with 9 bases between. Germline CDR1 is WSHSY and CDR2 is SAAADI. The CDR3 sequence is 13 residues long. CDR3 DNA: TGCGCCAGCACCCGGACACCTAATGAAAAACTGTTTTTT. This gives the protein CASTRTPNEKLFF.